Each of the 5 T cell receptor beta chains below was sequenced from the same sample in a study of shared T cell receptors in the human thymus. This table comes from immunoSEQ multiplex PCR, and its TCRdb copy is limited to in-frame clones, with some not included. The repertoire holds about 660,000 clones, roughly 90% seen once, with approximately 0.01% in the top ten. These data also featured in a second study, about human thymus T cells.

Sample: thymocytes. Receptor source: a boy under three years old with a congenital heart defect.

V usage is TRBV29-1 and J usage is TRBJ2-2, with D perhaps matching TRBD1 (5 bases). V was cut by 7 bases and J by 4 bases, with 16 bases left in between. The germline V gene encodes CDR1 SQVTM and CDR2 ANQGSEA. The CDR3 has 14 residues. The CDR3 coding sequence is TGCAGCGCTACACCAGGGTTCGGCACCGGGGAGCTGTTTTTT. Translation gives CSATPGFGTGELFF.

J is TRBJ2-3 and V is TRBV13, with a weak D call TRBD1 (8 bases). This CDR3 is 19 amino acids long. Germline CDR1 reads PRHDT; CDR2 reads FYEKMQ (reference sequence). V was shortened by 5 bases and J by 5 bases, with 29 bases between the two germline ends. Here the CDR3 reads CASSPGGPGRGRGGDTQYF. Written as DNA, the CDR3 is TGTGCCAGCAGCCCAGGGGGCCCGGGACGTGGGAGGGGTGGAGATACGCAGTATTTT.

The chain is built from TRBV21-1 and TRBJ2-6; the table's D call TRBD1 went unverified against the DNA. TRBV21-1 is listed as a pseudogene. The CDR3 is made up of 17 amino acids. The CDR3 reads CASSIWTGSGGANVLTF. CDR3 in DNA: TGTGCCAGCAGCATTTGGACAGGGTCCGGTGGGGCCAACGTCCTGACTTTC.

V usage is TRBV5-1 and J usage is TRBJ2-1, with 12 nucleotides matching TRBD2. This CDR3 is 16 amino acids long. CDR1 is SGHRS and CDR2 is YFSETQ in the germline V gene. The junction had 11 bases not matched to a gene; V was cut back by 4 bases and J by 9 bases. The CDR3 spells CASSGRLAGAPGEQFF. The CDR3 nucleotides are TGCGCCAGCAGCGGGAGACTAGCGGGAGCGCCTGGTGAGCAGTTCTTC.

The chain has TRBV5-8 and TRBJ2-1; 12 bases are shared with TRBD2. Trimming at V came to 5 bases and at J to 5 bases, leaving 5 bases not matched to a gene. CDR3 length: 15 amino acids. Germline values: CDR1 SGHTS, CDR2 YDEGEE. CDR3 nucleotides: TGTGCCAGCAGTCCCACTAGCGGGAGGAACAATGAGCAGTTCTTC. It codes for CASSPTSGRNNEQFF.